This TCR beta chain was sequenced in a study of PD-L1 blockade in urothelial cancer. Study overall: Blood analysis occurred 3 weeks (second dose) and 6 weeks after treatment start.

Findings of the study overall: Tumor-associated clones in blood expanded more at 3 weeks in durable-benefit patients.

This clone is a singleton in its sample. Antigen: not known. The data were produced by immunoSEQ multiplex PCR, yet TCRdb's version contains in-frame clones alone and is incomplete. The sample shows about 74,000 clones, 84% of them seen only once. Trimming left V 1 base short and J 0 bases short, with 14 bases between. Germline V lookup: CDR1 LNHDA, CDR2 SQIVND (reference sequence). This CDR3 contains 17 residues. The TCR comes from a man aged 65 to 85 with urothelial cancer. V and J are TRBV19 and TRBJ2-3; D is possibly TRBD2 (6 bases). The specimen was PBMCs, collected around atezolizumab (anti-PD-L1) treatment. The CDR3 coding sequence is TGTGCCAGTAGTATAGGGCGAGGCGGGACTAGCACAGATACGCAGTATTTT. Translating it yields CASSIGRGGTSTDTQYF.